The 9 T cell receptor beta chains below were found in one sample sequenced in a study of blood T cells in healthy people across ages (dated by TCRdb to the mid-2010s). The receptor library was made with 5' RACE. The run used an Illumina HiSeq 2500. A second roughly 6 to 12 cycle PCR used a sample-barcoded 5' primer and a J-beta primer mix. TCRdb took the public reads, trimmed them with fastp at Q25, ran MiXCR for clone calling and kept in-frame beta chains. For every CDR3 protein sequence, its rows merge into one entry that carries the most common genes and DNA. The sample table contains hundreds of thousands of distinct CDR3 sequences; only one count was recorded for 52% of them. The top ten clonotypes cover roughly 13% of the sample. The sample taken for sequencing was blood. The origin of the receptors is an elderly woman in good health.

This clonotype was counted many times. The genes are TRBV12-3 or TRBV12-4 and TRBJ1-2; no clear D gene. This CDR3 has 13 amino acids. Trimming took off 6 bases at V and 3 bases at J, with 11 bases between the two ends. CDR3 amino acids: CASRRLLDYGYTF. CDR3 sequence (DNA): TGTGCCAGCAGAAGACTATTAGACTATGGCTACACCTTC.

This clonotype was found a few times. The genes are TRBV20-1 and TRBJ2-5; 8 bases are shared with TRBD2. The V gene end was trimmed by 3 bases and the J gene end by 3 bases; junction bases not matched to a gene: 6. The CDR3 spans 14 residues. The germline CDR1 and CDR2 sequences are DFQATT and SNEGSKA (reference sequence). The CDR3 is CSARTGGLEETQYF. As DNA, the CDR3 is TGCAGTGCTAGGACCGGGGGACTAGAAGAGACCCAGTACTTC.

The rearrangement links TRBV12-3 or TRBV12-4 to TRBJ2-7; no reliable D call. The V end lost 7 bases, the J end lost 0 bases, and 7 bases lay between the germline ends. The CDR3 is 12 amino acids. CDR3 sequence: CASTKSSYEQYF. CDR3 nucleotides: TGTGCCAGCACCAAGAGCTCCTACGAGCAGTACTTC.

The chain recombines TRBV28 with TRBJ2-7; 8 bases are a match to TRBD1. Trimming cost V 5 bases and J 6 bases; bases outside gene matches: 18. CDR3 length: 17 amino acids. The germline gives CDR1 MDHEN, CDR2 SYDVKM. In DNA, the CDR3 is TGTGCCAGCAGTCCCTCCCCCGGGACAGGTCCCCTGGGCGAGCAGTACTTC. Its protein is CASSPSPGTGPLGEQYF.

This clonotype has a handful of counts. This may be a read error: a much more frequent sequence differs by one nucleotide. The J gene is TRBJ2-5, the V gene TRBV15; D not certain. The CDR3 has 16 amino acids. CDR1 is LNHNV, CDR2 YYDKDF, per germline (reference sequence). Trimming took 3 bases from V and 11 from J, leaving 25 bases between them. The CDR3: CATSRPPPRVDNEQYF. The CDR3 DNA follows: TGTGCCACCAGCAGGCCCCCCCCGCGCGTAGACAATGAGCAGTACTTC.

This clonotype occurred many times. This sequence joins TRBV27 and TRBJ1-5, with D perhaps TRBD1 (5 bases). The CDR3 covers 14 residues. CDR1 and CDR2 (germline): MNHEY, SMNVEV (reference sequence). V gave up 4 bases and J gave up 5 bases, with 12 bases separating them. The CDR3 DNA follows: TGTGCCAGCAGTTGGGTGGGGGGAGATCAGCCCCAGCATTTT. It codes for CASSWVGGDQPQHF.

This clonotype appeared many times. The genes are TRBV5-6 and TRBJ2-3, with 8 bases that match TRBD1. V trimming: 4 bases; J trimming: 1 base; junction bases outside the gene matches: 8. The CDR3 covers 16 residues. Per the germline V gene, CDR1 is SGHDT and CDR2 is YYEEEE. This CDR3 reads CASSILLTGGTDTQYF. CDR3 DNA: TGTGCCAGCAGCATACTACTGACAGGGGGCACAGATACGCAGTATTTT.

Regarding this clonotype: A read error may be the cause here, since a much bigger clone is one base away. This chain uses TRBV18 with TRBJ1-4; D gene unclear. Germline CDR1 and CDR2: KGHSH and LQKENI. CDR3 length equals 15 residues. The CDR3 DNA follows: TGTGCCAGCTCACCTACCCGGTCAACTAATGAAACACTGTTTTTT. Its protein is CASSPTRSTNETLFF.

In this sample, this clonotype turned up once. This chain joins TRBV3-1 and TRBJ2-7; no clear D gene. CDR1 is LGHDT, CDR2 YNNKEL, per germline (reference sequence). V was trimmed by 2 bases and J by 3 bases, leaving 14 bases between them. The CDR3 loop spans 15 amino acids. The chain's CDR3 is CASSQIVKPVYEQYF. CDR3 coding DNA: TGTGCCAGCAGCCAAATTGTCAAGCCCGTCTACGAGCAGTACTTC.